This entry describes one T cell receptor (beta chain). Trimming removed 8 bases at V and 2 bases at J, with 9 bases between. Germline V CDR1 and CDR2: SGHAT, FQNNGV. The CDR3 runs 12 residues. The data stem from a study of OX40 agonist ivuxolimab in advanced cancers. Study-wide context: People in dose escalation had one of these cancers: hepatocellular carcinoma, melanoma, renal cell or head and neck cancer.

Libraries were prepared by immunoSEQ multiplex PCR; TCRdb keeps only in-frame clonotypes and omits some of them. The data contain approximately 30,000 clones, 84% of them singletons. V gene TRBV11-2 combines with J gene TRBJ2-5; no firm D call. The sequence derives from an adult with an advanced solid tumor such as melanoma, head and neck, liver or kidney cancer. Sequenced here: CD4+ or CD8+ T cells sorted from blood, sampled in a trial of the OX40 agonist ivuxolimab. DNA for the CDR3: TGTGCCAGCCTCGAGGCTCAAGAGACCCAGTACTTC. This translates into CASLEAQETQYF.